One and the same sample provided the 7 T cell receptor beta chains below, sequenced in a study of CD8 T cells in ankylosing spondylitis. TCRdb used MiXCR to reprocess the 5' RACE reads, holding one entry per CDR3 protein. This table holds some 340,000 distinct CDR3 sequences, roughly 14% found once. The sequenced sample was blood, either unsorted or a sorted T cell fraction (not recorded which). Source of these receptors: a male donor with ankylosing spondylitis or in good health (not recorded which).

In its sample, this clonotype was seen many times. V and J are TRBV12-5 and TRBJ1-1; tentative D call: TRBD1 (6 bases). Germline V gives CDR1 LGHNT, CDR2 FRNRAP. This CDR3 region has 15 residues. Trimming stripped 2 bases from V and 1 base from J, with 11 bases between. The CDR3, as DNA: TGTGCTAGTGGTTTGTGGACAGACCCGAACACTGAAGCTTTCTTT. This encodes CASGLWTDPNTEAFF. Together with reference TRBV12-5 and TRBJ1-1, the CDR3 gives the full variable domain: DARVTQTPRHKVTEMGQEVTMRCQPILGHNTVFWYRQTMMQGLELLAYFRNRAPLDDSGMPKDRFSAEMPDATLATLKIQPSEPRDSAVYFCASGLWTDPNTEAFFGQGTRLTVV.

This clonotype was seen once. The V gene is TRBV9, the J gene TRBJ2-3; the D gene is possibly TRBD1 (5 bases). V lost 4 bases and J 4 bases, leaving 16 bases between the germline ends. Germline V gene sequence: CDR1 SGDLS, CDR2 YYNGEE. The CDR3 runs 15 residues. This CDR3 reads CASSPRGSSPDTQYF. Written as DNA, the CDR3 is TGTGCCAGCAGCCCAAGGGGATCCAGCCCAGATACGCAGTATTTT.

The V and J genes are TRBV29-1 and TRBJ1-1, with a possible D match to TRBD1 (6 bases). The CDR3 loop spans 10 amino acids. The V end was cut by 7 bases, the J end by 8 bases, with 11 bases between. Germline V lookup: CDR1 SQVTM, CDR2 ANQGSEA. The CDR3 bases are TGCAGCGCTGGGACACCCGAAGCTTTCTTT. The encoded protein is CSAGTPEAFF.

The chain has TRBV7-8 and TRBJ1-3; D gene unclear. V was pared by 3 bases and J by 2 bases, with 8 bases between. The CDR3 runs 14 residues. The V gene's germline CDR1 is SGHVS and CDR2 FQNEAQ. The CDR3 coding sequence is TGTGCCAGCAGCTTTCCCGAGCCTGGAAACACCATATATTTT. Translating it yields CASSFPEPGNTIYF.

A few counts support this clonotype. This chain links TRBV5-1 with TRBJ1-1, with 7 nucleotides matching TRBD1. The CDR3 is made up of 14 amino acids. Germline V gene data show CDR1 as SGHRS and CDR2 as YFSETQ. V lost 3 bases and J lost 1; bases outside the gene matches: 3. The CDR3, as DNA: TGCGCCAGCAGCTGGACAGGCCAGAACACTGAAGCTTTCTTT. Translating it yields CASSWTGQNTEAFF.

V gene TRBV7-9 combines with J gene TRBJ2-2; 7 bases fit TRBD1. CDR3 size: 17 residues. J lost 0 bases, V lost 3 bases, and 7 bases had no gene match. Germline CDR1 SEHNR, CDR2 FQNEAQ (reference sequence). CDR3 amino acids: CASSLPRTGSNTGELFF. In DNA, the CDR3 is TGTGCCAGCAGCTTGCCGAGGACAGGTTCGAACACCGGGGAGCTGTTTTTT.

V and J are TRBV10-3 and TRBJ2-6, with D perhaps TRBD1 or TRBD2 (5 bases each). Trimming took 4 bases from V and 0 from J, leaving 13 bases between them. In germline, CDR1 is ENHRY, CDR2 SYGVKD. The CDR3 consists of 17 residues. For the CDR3, the DNA is TGTGCCATCAGTGCTAGGGACGGCAGCTCTGGGGCCAACGTCCTGACTTTC. It is translated as CAISARDGSSGANVLTF.